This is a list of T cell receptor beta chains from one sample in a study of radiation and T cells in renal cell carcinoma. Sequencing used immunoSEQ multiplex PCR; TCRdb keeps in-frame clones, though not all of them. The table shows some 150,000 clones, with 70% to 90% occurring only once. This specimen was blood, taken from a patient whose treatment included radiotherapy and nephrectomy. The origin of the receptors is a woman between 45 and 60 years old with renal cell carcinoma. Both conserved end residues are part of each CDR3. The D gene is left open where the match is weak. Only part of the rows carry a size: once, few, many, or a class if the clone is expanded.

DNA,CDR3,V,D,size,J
TGTGCCAGCAGCTTAGCAGGGAGCGGGGGCACCGGGGAGCTGTTTTTT,CASSLAGSGGTGELFF,TRBV7-2,TRBD2,few,TRBJ2-2
TGCGCCAGCAGCCAATTGTTCGCCGGCCAAGGGACCCAGTACTTC,CASSQLFAGQGTQYF,TRBV4-1,NA,NA,TRBJ2-5
TGTGCCAGCAGCCCAGATGCTGACACCGGGGAGCTGTTTTTT,CASSPDADTGELFF,TRBV7-9,NA,NA,TRBJ2-2
TGTGCCAGCAGCTTGTTAGCCGGGGAGCTGTTTTTT,CASSLLAGELFF,TRBV7-9,NA,few,TRBJ2-2
TGTGCCACAGAGGGAACAGGGGGCTACGAGCAGTACTTC,CATEGTGGYEQYF,TRBV27,TRBD1,few,TRBJ2-7
TGCGCCAGCAGTGAGTCCCGGTGGTACGAGCAGTACTTC,CASSESRWYEQYF,TRBV10-1,NA,few,TRBJ2-7
TGTGCCAGAAGCCTACGGACTAGCGGGAGAAATACAGATACGCAGTATTTT,CARSLRTSGRNTDTQYF,TRBV5-3,TRBD2,NA,TRBJ2-3
TGTGCCAGCAGTATTACCGGGCTCAGAGACTTC,CASSITGLRDF,TRBV6-1,NA,NA,TRBJ2-7
TGTGCCAGCAGTGTGTTGACCACGAACACCGGGGAGCTGTTTTTT,CASSVLTTNTGELFF,TRBV6-1,NA,NA,TRBJ2-2
TGTGCCAGCAGTGAAGAGGTGGGGAACATTCAGTACTTC,CASSEEVGNIQYF,TRBV2,NA,NA,TRBJ2-4
TGTGCCAGCAGTGCGGGGGGGGCAAACGAGCAGTACTTC,CASSAGGANEQYF,TRBV6-4,TRBD2,once,TRBJ2-7
TGTGCCAGCAGCTTAGAGAATCCTAACTATGGCTACACCTTC,CASSLENPNYGYTF,TRBV7-9,NA,NA,TRBJ1-2
TGCGCCAGCAGCCCGAGCGGGGCGAACACCGGGGAGCTGTTTTTT,CASSPSGANTGELFF,TRBV5-1,TRBD2,NA,TRBJ2-2
TGTGCCAGCAGCGTAGCGACTACCGCACCTGATACGCAGTATTTT,CASSVATTAPDTQYF,TRBV9,NA,NA,TRBJ2-3
TGTGCCAGCAGTCCAGGGAGATCAACTAATGAAAAACTGTTTTTT,CASSPGRSTNEKLFF,TRBV5-4,NA,NA,TRBJ1-4
TGTGCCAGCTCACCACGGTTGAGGGATGGCTACACCTTC,CASSPRLRDGYTF,TRBV18,NA,NA,TRBJ1-2
TGTGCCAGCAGCGTAGCGCTCCGCGGAGAGCAGTACTTC,CASSVALRGEQYF,TRBV9,NA,NA,TRBJ2-7
TGCAGCGTTGAAGATCGGGGACAGGGCGATGAGCAGTTCTTC,CSVEDRGQGDEQFF,TRBV29-1,TRBD1,once,TRBJ2-1
TGTGCCAGCAGCTTAGCGGTGGGACAGGACAATGAGCAGTTCTTC,CASSLAVGQDNEQFF,TRBV7-2,TRBD1,NA,TRBJ2-1
TGTGCCAGCAGTGAGGACACTGATCAGCCCCAGCATTTT,CASSEDTDQPQHF,TRBV2,NA,few,TRBJ1-5
TGTGCCAGCAGCCTTACCTACGAGCAGTACTTC,CASSLTYEQYF,TRBV14,NA,few,TRBJ2-7
TGTGCCAGTAATTTGAGGAAGCAGCCCCAGCATTTT,CASNLRKQPQHF,TRBV19,NA,NA,TRBJ1-5
TGTGCCAGCACCAAGGGACATTATAATTCACCCCTCCACTTT,CASTKGHYNSPLHF,TRBV5-4,NA,once,TRBJ1-6
TGCGCCAGCAGCCTCTCTGTCGGGGGTACGCAGTATTTT,CASSLSVGGTQYF,TRBV4-3,NA,NA,TRBJ2-3
TGTGCCAGCACCGAACAGGGACTAGATTTCGCCGGGGAGCTGTTTTTT,CASTEQGLDFAGELFF,TRBV5-6,TRBD2,NA,TRBJ2-2
TGTGCCAGCAGGGAAAGTCCGTCGGCCGTCACAGATACGCAGTATTTT,CASRESPSAVTDTQYF,TRBV6-1,NA,NA,TRBJ2-3
TGTGCCAGCAGCTTAGAAGTCGGCCAGGCCTACGAGCAGTACTTC,CASSLEVGQAYEQYF,TRBV7-3,NA,NA,TRBJ2-7
TGTGCCAGCAGTTTATACCGGTTACAGCAGTACTTC,CASSLYRLQQYF,TRBV28,NA,NA,TRBJ2-7
TGTGCCAGCAGCCCCTATCCGGGAGCGGTCGGGGACAACCGATACAATGAGCAGTTCTTC,CASSPYPGAVGDNRYNEQFF,TRBV9,NA,NA,TRBJ2-1
TGTGCCAGCAGCTTAGAAGCGGCAGATACGCAGTATTTT,CASSLEAADTQYF,TRBV11-3,NA,NA,TRBJ2-3
TGTGCCATCAGCGGATACGACAGGGGCCAAGAGACCCAGTACTTC,CAISGYDRGQETQYF,TRBV10-3,TRBD1,NA,TRBJ2-5
TGTGCCAGCAGCTCTACAGGGGGCCAATACAATGAGCAGTTCTTC,CASSSTGGQYNEQFF,TRBV7-2,TRBD1,NA,TRBJ2-1
TGTGCCAGCAGCCCCCCGGGCGGAAATTTCAATGAGCAGTTCTTC,CASSPPGGNFNEQFF,TRBV7-2,NA,NA,TRBJ2-1
TGTGCCAGCAGCCTCAGTTCAGGGAACACTGAAGCTTTCTTT,CASSLSSGNTEAFF,TRBV5-4,NA,NA,TRBJ1-1
TGTGCCAGCAGCTTAGGCAGGACGAACACTGAAGCTTTCTTT,CASSLGRTNTEAFF,TRBV7-9,NA,NA,TRBJ1-1
TGCAGCGCAGGAGACAGTATCTCCTACGAGCAGTACTTC,CSAGDSISYEQYF,TRBV29-1,NA,NA,TRBJ2-7
TGTGCCAGCAGACAAAAGGGGGGAGTGAACACTGAAGCTTTCTTT,CASRQKGGVNTEAFF,TRBV10-3,NA,NA,TRBJ1-1
TGTGCCAGCAGCCAAAGGACCGGACAGGGGGTCACCGGGGAGCTGTTTTTT,CASSQRTGQGVTGELFF,TRBV27,TRBD1,NA,TRBJ2-2
TGTGCCAGCAGGGGGGAGTATTTGGGTGGCTACACCTTC,CASRGEYLGGYTF,TRBV2,NA,NA,TRBJ1-2
TGCGCCAGCAGCCAAGCGGGGGGCTTCTACGAGCAGTACTTC,CASSQAGGFYEQYF,TRBV4-3,NA,NA,TRBJ2-7
TGTGCCAGCAGCTTGGGCCAGCGGGAGACCCAGTACTTC,CASSLGQRETQYF,TRBV5-4,NA,NA,TRBJ2-5
TGTGCCACCAAGGGTGCGACTAGCGCGCAGTATTTT,CATKGATSAQYF,TRBV4-2,TRBD2,NA,TRBJ2-3
TGTGCCAGCAGCTTAGATTGGGGGAAGCCCCAGCATTTT,CASSLDWGKPQHF,TRBV7-2,NA,few,TRBJ1-5
TGTGCCAGCAGCTTTTCCGGGGCCTCCTACGAGCAGTACTTC,CASSFSGASYEQYF,TRBV11-3,NA,NA,TRBJ2-7
TGTGCCAGCAGCCACCAGGGGGAGAGAAAGAACGAGCAGTACTTC,CASSHQGERKNEQYF,TRBV14,TRBD1,NA,TRBJ2-7
TGTGCCAGCAGCCAAGGGGTAGCGAGGGGGTCAAATGAGCAGTTCTTC,CASSQGVARGSNEQFF,TRBV4-2,NA,NA,TRBJ2-1
TGTGCCAGCAGCTTTGACACCGGGGAGCTGTTTTTT,CASSFDTGELFF,TRBV7-2,NA,NA,TRBJ2-2
TGTGCCAGCAGCGTGTTCCAGACGAACACTGAAGCTTTCTTT,CASSVFQTNTEAFF,TRBV9,NA,NA,TRBJ1-1
TGTGCCAGCAGTGAAGGGGGTTCCGGGACACAACCTTACGAGCAGTACTTC,CASSEGGSGTQPYEQYF,TRBV6-1,NA,NA,TRBJ2-7
TGTGCCAGCAGTGAATACGGGTTAAAAGCCACAGATACGCAGTATTTT,CASSEYGLKATDTQYF,TRBV25-1,NA,NA,TRBJ2-3
TGTGCCAGCAGCCCGGAGGACAGAGCTTACACTGAAGCTTTCTTT,CASSPEDRAYTEAFF,TRBV5-4,NA,NA,TRBJ1-1
TGTGCCAGCAGTGGCGCCGGGACAGGGGCCTACGAGCAGTACTTC,CASSGAGTGAYEQYF,TRBV28,TRBD1,NA,TRBJ2-7
TGTGCCAGCAGCTTACTGCACACCGGGGAGCTGTTTTTT,CASSLLHTGELFF,TRBV7-6,NA,NA,TRBJ2-2
TGTGCCAGTAGTTCGACAGGGGGTATGAGCAATCAGCCCCAGCATTTT,CASSSTGGMSNQPQHF,TRBV19,TRBD1,NA,TRBJ1-5
TGTGCCAGCAGCGTACAAGGGGACAGGGGCTACGAGCAGTACTTC,CASSVQGDRGYEQYF,TRBV9,TRBD1,NA,TRBJ2-7
TGTGCCAGCAGCCACGGAACAGGGGGCGACGAGCAGTACTTC,CASSHGTGGDEQYF,TRBV7-9,TRBD1,NA,TRBJ2-7
TGTGCCAGCAGTCCGCAGGAGGGCCTGGGGGAGACCCAGTACTTC,CASSPQEGLGETQYF,TRBV27,NA,NA,TRBJ2-5
TGTGCCAGTAGCCGGGGACTCAACGAGCAGTACTTC,CASSRGLNEQYF,TRBV19,NA,NA,TRBJ2-7
TGTGCCAGCAGCTTGACAGCTGCTAACTATGGCTACACCTTC,CASSLTAANYGYTF,TRBV5-4,NA,few,TRBJ1-2
TGTGCCAGCAGTTACTCGCGGTCGGATAACTATGGCTACACCTTC,CASSYSRSDNYGYTF,TRBV6-5,NA,NA,TRBJ1-2